This passage covers 14 T cell receptor beta chains from one sample sequenced in a study of beta chain features in type 1 diabetes. The isolated RNA, all of it, was reverse transcribed, so expressed TCRB transcripts were what got sequenced. Profiled with immunoSEQ multiplex PCR; TCRdb holds only in-frame clones, not every one. The table has some 200,000 clones, roughly 11% seen once. The sequencing input was central memory CD4+ T cells from blood. Receptor source: a man between 18 and 29 years old in good health.

The chain employs TRBV30 and TRBJ2-2; 10 nucleotides align to TRBD2. With V trimmed by 2 bases and J by 5 bases, 8 bases remained unmatched. CDR3 length: 16 residues. Germline-derived CDR1 and CDR2 are GTSNPN and SVGIG (reference sequence). The CDR3 DNA reads as TGTGCCTGGAGTCCCCTAGCGGGAGTTTGGACCGGGGAGCTGTTTTTT. Residues: CAWSPLAGVWTGELFF.

J is TRBJ2-7 and V is TRBV27; TRBD2 matches 10 bases. The CDR3 sequence is 16 residues long. Germline trimming cut 5 bases from V and 2 bases from J; bases unmatched to any gene: 9. CDR1 and CDR2 from the germline V gene are MNHEY and SMNVEV (reference sequence). CDR3 in amino acids: CASSTSSGRSTYEQYF. The CDR3, as DNA: TGTGCCAGCAGTACCTCTAGCGGGAGAAGTACCTACGAGCAGTACTTC.

V gene TRBV4-1 combines with J gene TRBJ1-2, with 8 nucleotides matching TRBD1. The V gene's germline CDR1 is MGHRA and CDR2 YSYEKL. The length of the CDR3 is 15 residues. The V segment lost 0 bases and the J segment 3 bases; nucleotides outside the gene matches: 3. CDR3 sequence: CASSQDDRGHYGYTF. CDR3 DNA: TGCGCCAGCAGCCAAGACGACAGGGGCCACTATGGCTACACCTTC.

This clone was picked up a small number of times. V gene TRBV5-1 combines with J gene TRBJ2-1; 9 bases are shared with TRBD2. Germline V gives CDR1 SGHRS, CDR2 YFSETQ. Trimming cost V 3 bases and J 4 bases; bases outside gene matches: 8. The CDR3 is 16 residues long. Here the CDR3 DNA reads TGCGCCAGCAGCTCCGGCATGACTAGCGGATACAATGAGCAGTTCTTC. It codes for CASSSGMTSGYNEQFF.

This clone was found a few times. The rearrangement uses TRBV5-1 and TRBJ2-3; D may be TRBD2 (5 bases). Germline V gene lookup returns CDR1 SGHRS and CDR2 YFSETQ. The CDR3 runs 14 residues. Trimming left V 0 bases short and J 6 bases short, with 11 bases between. In nucleotides, the CDR3 is TGCGCCAGCAGCTTGGCGACTGGAGGTGATACGCAGTATTTT. Its protein product is CASSLATGGDTQYF. The complete variable domain, with remaining parts taken from reference TRBV5-1 and TRBJ2-3, reads KAGVTQTPRYLIKTRGQQVTLSCSPISGHRSVSWYQQTPGQGLQFLFEYFSETQRNKGNFPGRFSGRQFSNSRSEMNVSTLELGDSALYLCASSLATGGDTQYFGPGTRLTVL.

This clone has just a few counts. The rearrangement uses TRBV9 and TRBJ2-3, with TRBD2 identical over 9 bases. V lost 0 bases and J lost 4; bases outside the gene matches: 3. This CDR3 has 15 residues. Germline V gene lookup returns CDR1 SGDLS and CDR2 YYNGEE. The DNA of the CDR3 is TGTGCCAGCAGCGTAGTAGCGGGAGTAGCAGATACGCAGTATTTT. Protein product: CASSVVAGVADTQYF.

This clone was recorded a few times. The V call is TRBV7-3, the J call TRBJ2-1; 8 nucleotides align to TRBD1. Germline assignment: CDR1 SGHTA and CDR2 FQGTGA. This CDR3 comprises 15 residues. With 5 bases clipped from V and 2 bases from J, the junction kept 5 bases outside the gene matches. The DNA for the CDR3 is TGTGCCAGCAGCCTCGGGGGACAGGCCTACAATGAGCAGTTCTTC. Its protein is CASSLGGQAYNEQFF. Full variable domain (missing parts from reference TRBV7-3 and TRBJ2-1): GAGVSQTPSNKVTEKGKYVELRCDPISGHTALYWYRQSLGQGPEFLIYFQGTGAADDSGLPNDRFFAVRPEGSVSTLKIQRTERGDSAVYLCASSLGGQAYNEQFFGPGTRLTVL.

This clone showed up many times. The gene calls are TRBV5-6 and TRBJ2-6; D is ambiguous. The CDR3 consists of 13 residues. Trimming took off 5 bases at V and 2 bases at J, with 5 bases between the two ends. The V gene's germline CDR1 is SGHDT and CDR2 YYEEEE. In DNA form, the CDR3 reads TGTGCCAGCAGGTTTACTGGGGCCAACGTCCTGACTTTC. It specifies CASRFTGANVLTF.

This chain uses TRBV30 with TRBJ2-3; 8 bases map to TRBD2. Looked up from germline, CDR1 is GTSNPN and CDR2 is SVGIG (reference sequence). V trimming: 3 bases; J trimming: 7 bases; junction bases outside the gene matches: 3. The CDR3 totals 12 residues. The CDR3: CAWRPGGYTQYF. The CDR3 DNA sequence: TGTGCCTGGAGACCGGGGGGGTATACGCAGTATTTT. Full variable domain (rest looked up from reference TRBV30 and TRBJ2-3): SQTIHQWPATLVQPVGSPLSLECTVEGTSNPNLYWYRQAAGRGLQLLFYSVGIGQISSEVPQNLSASRPQDRQFILSSKKLLLSDSGFYLCAWRPGGYTQYFGPGTRLTVL.

The rearrangement uses TRBV7-2 and TRBJ2-3, with D tentatively TRBD2 (6 bases). The V end lost 6 bases, the J end lost 1 base, and 17 bases lay between the germline ends. Germline assignment: CDR1 SGHTA and CDR2 FQGNSA. This CDR3 has 16 residues. The chain's CDR3 is CASSSSGRRGTDTQYF. The CDR3 DNA is TGTGCCAGCAGTTCGAGCGGGCGACGTGGCACAGATACGCAGTATTTT.

This clone has only a few counts. The chain combines TRBV7-3 with TRBJ2-1, with a possible D match to TRBD2 (5 bases). The CDR3 is 14 residues long. CDR1 is SGHTA, CDR2 FQGTGA, per germline. Deletions cut 0 bases from V and 13 bases from J, with 16 bases between. CDR3 sequence: CASSLTNPPDLQFF. Written as DNA, the CDR3 is TGTGCCAGCAGCTTAACCAACCCACCGGACTTACAGTTCTTC.

This clone has just a few counts. The J gene is TRBJ2-2, the V gene TRBV4-2; 7 bases are a match to TRBD2. The germline gives CDR1 LGHNA, CDR2 YNFKEQ. This CDR3 is built from 16 residues. The V gene end was trimmed by 8 bases and the J gene end by 1 base; junction bases not matched to a gene: 10. CDR3 DNA sequence: TGTGCCAGCCGACCCTTCGGCGGGAGGAACACCGGGGAGCTGTTTTTT. Encoded protein: CASRPFGGRNTGELFF.

This clone was detected only a few times. The CDR3, as DNA: TGTGCCAGCAGCTTAAACCCGGGGACGACAGATACGCAGTATTTT. Translation: CASSLNPGTTDTQYF. The chain employs TRBV11-3 and TRBJ2-3; D tentatively reads TRBD1 or TRBD2 (5 bases each). V was pared by 2 bases and J by 3 bases, with 12 bases between. CDR3 size: 15 residues. Germline V gene lookup returns CDR1 SGHNT and CDR2 YENEEA.

This clone came up a few times. The J gene is TRBJ2-5, the V gene TRBV29-1; 7 nucleotides line up with TRBD1. The CDR3 spans 13 residues. Looked up from germline, CDR1 is SQVTM and CDR2 is ANQGSEA. Trimming took 6 bases from V and 1 from J; bases not matched to a gene: 5. The CDR3 spells CSVAQGTQETQYF. The CDR3 nucleotides are TGCAGCGTCGCACAGGGGACCCAAGAGACCCAGTACTTC.